This T cell receptor (beta chain) comes out of a study of T cells in Graves' hyperthyroidism and ophthalmopathy. Trimming removed 6 bases at V and 3 bases at J, with 21 bases between. This CDR3 is 16 amino acids long. CDR1 is SGHRS, CDR2 YFSETQ, per germline. There were TCR beta CDR3 regions amplified from RNA transcripts. HTBI primers were the set used in a first-round RT-PCR of the TCR CDR3. TCRdb analysed the multiplex PCR reads with MiXCR anew, one entry per CDR3 protein. The sample holds about 480,000 distinct CDR3 sequences, approximately 25% seen once. The source of this sequence is a young woman with Graves' ophthalmopathy. The chain has TRBV5-1 and TRBJ1-1; D unresolved. Sequenced input: blood. CDR3 protein: CASTPGFSGRDTEAFF. CDR3 nucleotide sequence: TGCGCCAGCACCCCGGGGTTCTCGGGGAGGGACACTGAAGCTTTCTTT.